These 29 T cell receptor beta chains originate from one sample sequenced in a study of blood T cell repertoires in COVID-19. The assay was immunoSEQ multiplex PCR, and TCRdb's table has in-frame clones only and misses some. This table has tens of thousands of clones, more than 70% appearing once. Sequenced input: peripheral blood. The receptors were gathered from a man in his fifties with acute or convalescent COVID-19.

This clone was counted only a few times. This rearrangement joins TRBV7-3 to TRBJ1-2; TRBD1 agrees at 7 bases. Germline assignment: CDR1 SGHTA and CDR2 FQGTGA. V was clipped by 2 bases and J by 0 bases; unmatched bases: 0. The CDR3 totals 14 residues. Here the CDR3 reads CASSLGTANYGYTF. The DNA for the CDR3 is TGTGCCAGCAGCTTAGGGACAGCTAACTATGGCTACACCTTC.

V and J are TRBV4-1 and TRBJ2-7; D not certain. In germline, CDR1 is MGHRA, CDR2 YSYEKL. The CDR3 sequence is 16 residues long. V lost 1 base and J lost 2, with 15 bases in between. The CDR3 DNA follows: TGCGCCAGCAGCCAAGGGTCCCTGAGACAACCCTACGAGCAGTACTTC. It translates to CASSQGSLRQPYEQYF.

This chain uses TRBV19 with TRBJ1-6; no clear D gene. V was trimmed by 5 bases and J by 5 bases, leaving 13 bases between them. The CDR3 loop spans 15 amino acids. Looked up from germline, CDR1 is LNHDA and CDR2 is SQIVND (reference sequence). The CDR3 DNA reads as TGTGCCAGTAGTGGAGCGGGCCAGAATAATTCACCCCTCCACTTT. Translating gives CASSGAGQNNSPLHF.

The chain links TRBV28 to TRBJ1-3, with a tentative D call TRBD1 (6 bases). Germline V gives CDR1 MDHEN, CDR2 SYDVKM. The CDR3 contains 14 residues. Trimming shortened V by 6 bases and J by 3 bases, and 12 bases separated the two germline ends. The chain's CDR3 is CASRPQGNGNTIYF. The CDR3 nucleotides read TGTGCCAGCAGGCCCCAGGGGAATGGAAACACCATATATTTT.

This sequence joins TRBV21-1 and TRBJ2-2; TRBD1, the table's D call, was not compared with the DNA. TRBV21-1 is marked as a pseudogene. The CDR3 loop spans 17 amino acids. CDR3 amino acids: CASSKDQGRSNTGELFF. The CDR3 coding sequence is TGTGCCAGCAGCAAAGATCAGGGCAGATCGAACACCGGGGAGCTGTTTTTT.

Turning to this clone: Given a much more abundant clone one base away, this may be a read error. The chain couples TRBV18 to TRBJ2-1; D ambiguous. Germline loops: CDR1 KGHSH, CDR2 LQKENI. The CDR3 spans 14 residues. V gave up 2 bases and J gave up 7 bases, with 12 bases separating them. CDR3 in amino acids: CASSPCPGPNEQFF. The DNA of the CDR3 is TGTGCCAGCTCACCATGTCCGGGTCCGAATGAGCAGTTCTTC. Combining the CDR3 with reference TRBV18 and TRBJ2-1 gives the whole variable domain NAGVMQNPRHLVRRRGQEARLRCSPMKGHSHVYWYRQLPEEGLKFMVYLQKENIIDESGMPKERFSAEFPKEGPSILRIQQVVRGDSAAYFCASSPCPGPNEQFFGPGTRLTVL.

This chain joins TRBV19 and TRBJ2-3; no firm D call. The V end was cut by 2 bases, the J end by 11 bases, with 14 bases between. This CDR3 has 13 residues. Germline V gene sequence: CDR1 LNHDA, CDR2 SQIVND (reference sequence). CDR3 bases: TGTGCCAGTAGTATAACGCGGCTTGGATGGCAGTATTTT. Encoded protein: CASSITRLGWQYF.

The chain recombines TRBV7-2 with TRBJ2-5, with 8 bases aligning to TRBD2. The CDR3 is made up of 17 amino acids. Germline CDR1 and CDR2: SGHTA and FQGNSA. V trimming: 4 bases; J trimming: 5 bases; junction bases outside the gene matches: 15. CDR3 sequence: CASSSYGGGGLAETQYF. CDR3 bases: TGTGCCAGCAGCTCCTATGGGGGCGGGGGGCTCGCGGAGACCCAGTACTTC.

V gene TRBV5-6 combines with J gene TRBJ1-5, with D uncertain. Trimming cost V 2 bases and J 8 bases, with 8 bases left between them. CDR3 length equals 12 residues. Germline assignment: CDR1 SGHDT and CDR2 YYEEEE. CDR3 protein: CASSFWGEPQHF. As DNA, the CDR3 is TGTGCCAGCAGCTTTTGGGGAGAGCCCCAGCATTTT.

The chain links TRBV27 to TRBJ2-7; 8 bases map to TRBD2. CDR1 is MNHEY, CDR2 SMNVEV, per germline (reference sequence). CDR3 size: 15 residues. J lost 4 bases, V lost 2 bases, and 7 bases had no gene match. As DNA, the CDR3 is TGTGCCAGCAGTTTAGGGCTAGCGGGTTCTTACGAGCAGTACTTC. It specifies CASSLGLAGSYEQYF.

The J gene is TRBJ1-6, the V gene TRBV6-5, with no clear D. The CDR3 totals 11 residues. Germline CDR1 and CDR2: MNHEY and SVGAGI. Trimming stripped 10 bases from V and 3 bases from J, with 4 bases between. CDR3 in DNA: TGTGCCACCCGCTATAATTCACCCCTCCACTTT. Translation gives CATRYNSPLHF.

The chain joins TRBV5-1 to TRBJ1-6; 7 bases are a match to TRBD1. The CDR3 extends over 15 amino acids. J lost 9 bases, V lost 6 bases, and 12 bases had no gene match. In germline, CDR1 is SGHRS, CDR2 YFSETQ. In nucleotides, the CDR3 is TGCGCCAGCACACGTTATACAGGGGATCCTTCACCCCTCCACTTT. This gives the protein CASTRYTGDPSPLHF.

V gene TRBV15 combines with J gene TRBJ2-3; D call uncertain. CDR1 and CDR2 from the germline V gene are LNHNV and YYDKDF (reference sequence). V lost 5 bases and J 6 bases, leaving 15 bases between the germline ends. The CDR3 has 14 residues. CDR3 sequence: CATSSRVATDTQYF. In nucleotides, the CDR3 is TGTGCCACCAGCTCGCGTGTTGCAACGGATACGCAGTATTTT.

This chain links TRBV24-1 with TRBJ2-3; a possible D gene is TRBD2 (6 bases). The germline V gene has CDR1 KGHDR and CDR2 SFDVKD. The CDR3 consists of 17 residues. V lost 4 bases and J lost 4, with 20 bases in between. The CDR3 loop reads CATSDLGLGESADTQYF. The CDR3 bases are TGTGCCACCAGTGACCTGGGACTCGGCGAAAGTGCAGATACGCAGTATTTT.

In this sample, this clone turned up a few times. The rearrangement links TRBV30 to TRBJ2-2; 15 nucleotides align to TRBD2. V dropped 3 bases and J dropped 5; count of bases not matched to a gene: 4. The CDR3 has 16 amino acids. The germline CDR1 and CDR2 sequences are GTSNPN and SVGIG (reference sequence). The CDR3 nucleotides read TGTGCCTGGAGGGGACTAGCGGGAGGACATACCGGGGAGCTGTTTTTT. It encodes CAWRGLAGGHTGELFF.

A word on this clone: This same CDR3 is encoded by further DNA sequences in the sample. The chain recombines TRBV27 with TRBJ1-1, with D tentatively TRBD1 (5 bases). V lost 5 bases, J lost 5 bases, and 12 bases lay in between. The CDR3 spans 13 residues. CDR1 is MNHEY and CDR2 is SMNVEV in the germline V gene (reference sequence). The CDR3 protein is CASSPLRGTEAFF. In DNA form, the CDR3 reads TGTGCCAGCAGTCCCCTACGGGGGACTGAAGCTTTCTTT.

This clone was seen only once. The chain has TRBV28 and TRBJ2-1; 10 bases align to TRBD2. J gave up 5 bases and V 4 bases, and 5 bases lay outside the gene matches. CDR1 and CDR2 (germline): MDHEN, SYDVKM. This CDR3 region has 15 residues. CDR3 loop: CASSSLAGGDNEQFF. In DNA form, the CDR3 reads TGTGCCAGCAGTTCTTTAGCGGGAGGAGACAATGAGCAGTTCTTC.

This chain joins TRBV6-5 and TRBJ1-6, with 9 bases matching TRBD1. The length of the CDR3 is 13 residues. Trimming cost V 5 bases and J 11 bases; bases outside gene matches: 4. Germline V CDR1 and CDR2: MNHEY, SVGAGI. For the CDR3, the DNA is TGTGCCAGCAGTCGGACAGGGGACACACCCCTCCACTTT. Encoded protein: CASSRTGDTPLHF.

The chain is built from TRBV10-3 and TRBJ2-3, with 7 bases aligning to TRBD1. The CDR3 has 17 amino acids. V lost 2 bases, J lost 2 bases, and 10 bases stayed unmatched. The germline V gene encodes CDR1 ENHRY and CDR2 SYGVKD. CDR3 sequence reads: CAISETLQGFSTDTQYF. CDR3 sequence (DNA): TGTGCCATCAGTGAGACCCTACAGGGGTTCTCCACAGATACGCAGTATTTT.

CDR3 protein: CASSFRGGSTDTQYF. The DNA of the CDR3 is TGTGCCAGCAGCTTTCGGGGGGGATCCACAGATACGCAGTATTTT. The chain carries TRBV5-4 and TRBJ2-3; 8 positions agree with TRBD2. The V gene end was trimmed by 2 bases and the J gene end by 2 bases; junction bases not matched to a gene: 4. CDR3 length equals 15 residues. CDR1 and CDR2 from the germline V gene are SGHNT and YYREEE (reference sequence). The entire variable domain, with the rest obtained from reference TRBV5-4 and TRBJ2-3, is as follows: ETGVTQSPTHLIKTRGQQVTLRCSSQSGHNTVSWYQQALGQGPQFIFQYYREEENGRGNFPPRFSGLQFPNYSSELNVNALELDDSALYLCASSFRGGSTDTQYFGPGTRLTVL.

This chain uses TRBV7-6 with TRBJ2-1; D unclear. Between the trimmed V and J ends, which lost 3 bases and 8 bases, there was a span of 23 bases. CDR3 size: 17 residues. Germline V lookup: CDR1 SGHVS, CDR2 FNYEAQ. CDR3 in amino acids: CASSFTCPILGTDEQFF. CDR3 DNA sequence: TGTGCCAGCAGCTTTACTTGCCCCATCCTAGGAACCGATGAGCAGTTCTTC.

In this sample, this clone turned up once. The rearrangement links TRBV30 to TRBJ2-2; the match to TRBD2 covers 8 bases. Germline V gene lookup returns CDR1 GTSNPN and CDR2 SVGIG (reference sequence). The CDR3 spans 15 residues. The V gene end was trimmed by 4 bases and the J gene end by 9 bases; junction bases not matched to a gene: 13. The CDR3 spells CAWTGRAGALRELFF. The CDR3 DNA is TGTGCCTGGACCGGGAGAGCGGGGGCCCTACGGGAGCTGTTTTTT.

The chain couples TRBV29-1 to TRBJ1-3; no firm D call. Germline V gives CDR1 SQVTM, CDR2 ANQGSEA. V gave up 4 bases and J gave up 4 bases, with 8 bases separating them. The CDR3 has 12 amino acids. This CDR3 reads CSVVQPGNTIYF. In DNA form, the CDR3 reads TGCAGCGTTGTACAGCCAGGAAACACCATATATTTT.

The rearrangement joins TRBV7-3 to TRBJ2-2, with D maybe TRBD2 (5 bases). CDR3 size: 11 residues. Per the germline V gene, CDR1 is SGHTA and CDR2 is FQGTGA. Trimming cost V 8 bases and J 7 bases, with 8 bases left between them. CDR3 coding DNA: TGTGCCAGCGGACTGGACGGGGAGCTGTTTTTT. Its translation: CASGLDGELFF.

CDR3 region: CASSLGFGETQYF. CDR3 sequence (DNA): TGCGCCAGCAGCTTGGGATTCGGTGAGACCCAGTACTTC. This chain joins TRBV5-1 and TRBJ2-5; D gene uncertain. Germline CDR1 is SGHRS and CDR2 is YFSETQ. Trimming removed 0 bases at V and 5 bases at J, with 8 bases between. The CDR3 is made up of 13 amino acids.

The V call is TRBV2, the J call TRBJ2-7, with D perhaps matching TRBD1 (5 bases). The germline CDR1 and CDR2 sequences are SNHLY and FYNNEI. V gave up 4 bases and J gave up 0 bases, with 10 bases separating them. The CDR3 spans 14 residues. CDR3 sequence reads: CASSADSHSYEQYF. The CDR3, as DNA: TGTGCCAGCAGTGCCGACAGCCACTCCTACGAGCAGTACTTC.

As to this clone: This specimen includes other DNA sequences encoding the same CDR3. The V and J genes are TRBV28 and TRBJ1-3, with 8 bases identical to TRBD1. Losses at the gene ends were 6 bases for V and 0 bases for J; bases not matched to a gene: 1. The CDR3 extends over 14 amino acids. In germline, CDR1 is MDHEN, CDR2 SYDVKM. This CDR3 reads CASRGQGSGNTIYF. DNA of the CDR3: TGTGCCAGCAGAGGACAGGGCTCTGGAAACACCATATATTTT.

The chain carries TRBV28 and TRBJ1-5, with 8 bases identical to TRBD1. Germline loops: CDR1 MDHEN, CDR2 SYDVKM. Trimming at V came to 4 bases and at J to 4 bases, leaving 6 bases not matched to a gene. The CDR3 extends over 15 amino acids. This chain's CDR3 is CASSSGTGGNQPQHF. DNA for the CDR3: TGTGCCAGCAGTTCCGGGACAGGCGGTAATCAGCCCCAGCATTTT. The variable domain in full, completed from reference TRBV28 and TRBJ1-5, reads DVKVTQSSRYLVKRTGEKVFLECVQDMDHENMFWYRQDPGLGLRLIYFSYDVKMKEKGDIPEGYSVSREKKERFSLILESASTNQTSMYLCASSSGTGGNQPQHFGDGTRLSIL.

The genes are TRBV10-1 and TRBJ1-1; TRBD1 matches at 10 bases. The V gene's germline CDR1 is WNHNN and CDR2 SYGVQD (reference sequence). J lost 8 bases, V lost 6 bases, and 6 bases had no gene match. The CDR3 has 13 residues. DNA of the CDR3: TGCGCCAGCAGCTCGGGACAGGGGACAGAAGCTTTCTTT. As protein: CASSSGQGTEAFF.